This TCR beta chain was documented in a study of blood T cell repertoires in COVID-19. Some clones are missing from TCRdb's copy, which holds only in-frame ones; the method was immunoSEQ multiplex PCR. Of more than 150,000 clones listed, about 93% are singletons. This receptor was taken from a man aged 25 to 40 with COVID-19, enrolled during active disease. The sample was peripheral blood.

The CDR3 is CASSPGTGGSPLHF. The CDR3, as DNA: TGTGCCAGCAGCCCCGGCACAGGGGGTTCACCCCTCCACTTT. J is TRBJ1-6 and V is TRBV6-5; 8 bases match TRBD1. Unmatched junction bases numbered 7, after V lost 6 bases and J lost 9 bases. CDR3 length: 14 residues. Germline CDR1 MNHEY, CDR2 SVGAGI.